The entry that follows covers one T cell receptor (beta chain) sequence. The data stem from a study of PD-1 blockade in classical Hodgkin lymphoma. Produced via immunoSEQ multiplex PCR; TCRdb's table is partial and in-frame only. The data contain about 14,000 clones, approximately 77% of them singletons. Per germline, CDR1 MGHRA and CDR2 YSYEKL. Deletions cut 0 bases from V and 6 bases from J, with 15 bases between. This CDR3 spans 15 amino acids. No patient escaped relapse after autologous stem cell transplantation, and brentuximab vedotin exposure varied. The sequence came from a human donor with classical Hodgkin lymphoma. The sequenced sample was peripheral blood mononuclear cells (PBMCs), obtained at baseline. This chain links TRBV4-1 with TRBJ2-7, with a tentative D call TRBD1 (6 bases). The CDR3 region is CASSQETHTGTEQYF. CDR3 in DNA: TGCGCCAGCAGCCAAGAAACCCATACAGGGACCGAGCAGTACTTC.